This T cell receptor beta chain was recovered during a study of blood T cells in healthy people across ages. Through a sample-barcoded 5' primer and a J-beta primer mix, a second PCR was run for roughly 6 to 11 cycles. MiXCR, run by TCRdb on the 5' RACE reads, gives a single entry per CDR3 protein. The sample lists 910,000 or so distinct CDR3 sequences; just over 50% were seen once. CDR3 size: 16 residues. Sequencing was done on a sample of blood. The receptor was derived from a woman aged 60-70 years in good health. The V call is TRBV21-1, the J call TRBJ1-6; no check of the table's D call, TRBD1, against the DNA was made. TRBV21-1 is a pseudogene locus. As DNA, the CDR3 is TGTGCCAGCAGGAAGATCCGGGACAGGGGGGATTCACCCCTCCACTTT. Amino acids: CASRKIRDRGDSPLHF.